The TCR beta chain described here comes from a study of T cells in Graves' hyperthyroidism and ophthalmopathy. This clonotype appeared a few times. Antigen unknown. Exclusion criteria comprised uncontrolled infection, other autoimmune disease, pregnancy or lactation. In making diagnoses, clinical symptoms, serum thyroxine and TRAb, thyroid ultrasound and orbital computed tomography were all used. Fresh 10 ml peripheral blood yielded PBMCs. Amplified TCR beta CDR3 regions derived from RNA transcripts. The HTBI primer set served for first-round RT-PCR of the TCR CDR3. TCRdb re-derived calls from the multiplex PCR reads in MiXCR, one entry per CDR3 protein. This sample yields a few hundred thousand distinct CDR3 sequences, of which over 12% are seen a single time; roughly 20% belongs to the top ten. Germline CDR1 and CDR2: MNHEY and SVGEGT. With 7 bases removed from V and 5 bases from J, the gap between germline ends came to 21 bases. The CDR3 sequence is 16 residues long.

Study-level points and caveats: The model forecast ophthalmopathy, anticipating it by a median around 6.5 months before onset.

The material sequenced was blood. The receptor was derived from a woman between 55 and 75 years old with Graves' ophthalmopathy. This sequence joins TRBV6-2 or TRBV6-3 and TRBJ2-1; possible D gene TRBD2, 6 bases. CDR3 region: CASTKWGDPFNNEQFF. In DNA form, the CDR3 reads TGTGCCAGCACCAAGTGGGGGGACCCCTTCAACAATGAGCAGTTCTTC.